What follows describes a single TCR beta chain. Antigen specificity is unknown. About 9.2 x 10^4 TCR templates underwent assay in every sample. Using immunoSEQ multiplex PCR, the repertoire was profiled, and TCRdb retains in-frame clones only, with some absent. Of more than 85,000 clones in the sample, under 95% are singletons; the top ten hold roughly 0.75%. The sample is drawn from a study of siplizumab effects on memory and regulatory T cells. Study observations and caveats: Relative to controls at 25% to 30%, mappable alloreactive CD4+ clones exhibited a mean Treg-derived proportion of about 69% with siplizumab. The alloresponse seemed to draw substantially on naive T cells, which appeared more diverse than memory cells.

Material: Tregs sorted from blood. The clonotype comes from a human donor in good health.

The CDR3 region has the DNA TGTGCCAGCAGCTCTTCAGGGAGCAATCAGCCCCAGCATTTT. It specifies CASSSSGSNQPQHF. V and J are TRBV7-9 and TRBJ1-5, with D perhaps matching TRBD1 (5 bases). Germline V lookup: CDR1 SEHNR, CDR2 FQNEAQ (reference sequence). The CDR3 has 14 residues. V gave up 4 bases and J gave up 1 base, with 8 bases separating them.